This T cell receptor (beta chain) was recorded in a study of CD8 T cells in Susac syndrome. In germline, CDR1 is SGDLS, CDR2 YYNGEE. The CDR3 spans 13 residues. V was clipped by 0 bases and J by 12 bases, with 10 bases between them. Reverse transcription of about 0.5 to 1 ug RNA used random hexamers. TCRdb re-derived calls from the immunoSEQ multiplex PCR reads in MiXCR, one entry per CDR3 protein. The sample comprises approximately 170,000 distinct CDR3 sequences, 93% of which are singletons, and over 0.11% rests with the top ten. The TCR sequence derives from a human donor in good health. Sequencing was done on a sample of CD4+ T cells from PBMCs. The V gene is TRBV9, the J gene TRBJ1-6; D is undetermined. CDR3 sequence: CASSVEVRGPLHF. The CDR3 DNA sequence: TGTGCCAGCAGCGTAGAAGTAAGAGGACCCCTCCACTTT.